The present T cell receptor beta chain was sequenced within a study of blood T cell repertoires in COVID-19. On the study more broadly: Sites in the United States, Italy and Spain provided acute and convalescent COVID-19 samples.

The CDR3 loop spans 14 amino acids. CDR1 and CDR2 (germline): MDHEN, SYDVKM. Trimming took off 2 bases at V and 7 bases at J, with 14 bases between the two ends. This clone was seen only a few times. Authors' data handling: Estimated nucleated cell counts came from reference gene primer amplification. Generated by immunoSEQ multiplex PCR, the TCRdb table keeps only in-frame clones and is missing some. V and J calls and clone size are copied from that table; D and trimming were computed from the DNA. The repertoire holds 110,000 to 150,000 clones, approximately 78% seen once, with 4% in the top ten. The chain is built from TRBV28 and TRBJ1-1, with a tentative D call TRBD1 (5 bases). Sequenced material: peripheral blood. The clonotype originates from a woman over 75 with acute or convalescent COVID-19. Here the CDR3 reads CASSLAGELNEAFF. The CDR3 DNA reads TGTGCCAGCAGTTTAGCGGGGGAGCTTAATGAAGCTTTCTTT.